These T cell receptor beta chains were read from a single sample in a study of sequential checkpoint blockade in melanoma. Clones were read by immunoSEQ multiplex PCR, and TCRdb kept only the in-frame ones, dropping some. The data hold 13,000 or so clones, with over 60% observed a single time. Source: CD8+ T cells sorted from blood (inferred from file names), taken from a patient given nivolumab and ipilimumab in sequence. The receptors here all came from a human donor with melanoma. Both conserved end residues are part of each CDR3. A D gene is named only where the DNA matches it firmly. Some rows have no size entry. The others give once, few or many, or a class for an expanded clone.

V: TRBV19
size: once
J: TRBJ2-1
D: TRBD2
CDR3: CASSIAGGDYNEQFF
DNA: TGTGCCAGTAGTATAGCGGGGGGTGACTACAATGAGCAGTTCTTC

V: TRBV6-1
size: few
J: TRBJ2-2
D: NA
CDR3: CASSEAGGPGELFF
DNA: TGTGCCAGCAGTGAAGCGGGGGGGCCCGGGGAGCTGTTTTTT

V: TRBV6-6
size: few
J: TRBJ1-2
D: NA
CDR3: CASSYDFRPTNYGYTF
DNA: TGTGCCAGCAGTTACGACTTTAGGCCTACTAACTATGGCTACACCTTC

V: TRBV5-4
size: NA
J: TRBJ1-3
D: TRBD1
CDR3: CASSSGTGVGNTIYF
DNA: TGTGCCAGCAGCAGTGGGACAGGAGTTGGAAACACCATATATTTT

V: TRBV5-6
size: NA
J: TRBJ2-1
D: NA
CDR3: CASSLFLYNEQFF
DNA: TGTGCCAGCAGCTTGTTCCTCTACAATGAGCAGTTCTTC

V: TRBV27
size: few
J: TRBJ1-1
D: NA
CDR3: CASSLGGITEAFF
DNA: TGTGCCAGCAGTTTAGGGGGGATCACTGAAGCTTTCTTT

V: TRBV9
size: few
J: TRBJ2-5
D: NA
CDR3: CASSVDYGSNPETQYF
DNA: TGTGCCAGCAGCGTAGACTACGGTTCCAACCCGGAGACCCAGTACTTC

V: TRBV7-8
size: NA
J: TRBJ1-5
D: TRBD1
CDR3: CASSLARGRRPQHF
DNA: TGTGCCAGCAGCTTAGCCAGGGGGCGAAGGCCCCAGCATTTT

V: TRBV6-1
size: NA
J: TRBJ2-7
D: NA
CDR3: CASSEYGNEQYF
DNA: TGTGCCAGCAGTGAGTACGGGAACGAGCAGTACTTC

V: TRBV7-3
size: NA
J: TRBJ1-2
D: NA
CDR3: CASRTFYGYTF
DNA: TGTGCCAGCCGGACTTTCTATGGCTACACCTTC

V: TRBV5-6
size: few
J: TRBJ1-5
D: NA
CDR3: CASSTYRQEFNQPQHF
DNA: TGTGCCAGCAGCACCTACAGACAGGAGTTCAATCAGCCCCAGCATTTT

V: TRBV7-9
size: NA
J: TRBJ2-2
D: NA
CDR3: CASSYGGLRELFF
DNA: TGTGCCAGCAGCTACGGAGGGTTGAGGGAGCTGTTTTTT

V: TRBV7-6
size: NA
J: TRBJ2-3
D: NA
CDR3: CASSLVNGENTDTQYF
DNA: TGTGCCAGCAGCTTAGTCAACGGGGAGAACACAGATACGCAGTATTTT

V: TRBV7-8
size: NA
J: TRBJ2-7
D: TRBD2
CDR3: CASSLNPAGGYDEQYF
DNA: TGTGCCAGCAGCCTAAACCCGGCGGGAGGGTACGACGAGCAGTACTTC

V: TRBV7-9
size: NA
J: TRBJ2-5
D: TRBD1
CDR3: CASRLQGEQETQYF
DNA: TGTGCCAGCAGATTACAGGGGGAACAAGAGACCCAGTACTTC

V: TRBV27
size: NA
J: TRBJ2-2
D: NA
CDR3: CASSRREPANTGELFF
DNA: TGTGCCAGCAGTAGGAGGGAGCCCGCGAACACCGGGGAGCTGTTTTTT

V: TRBV27
size: once
J: TRBJ2-4
D: TRBD1
CDR3: CASRQGGPKNIQYF
DNA: TGTGCCAGCAGACAGGGGGGTCCCAAAAACATTCAGTACTTC

V: TRBV6-5
size: NA
J: TRBJ2-1
D: TRBD2
CDR3: CASSRPPGGYNEQFF
DNA: TGTGCCAGCAGTCGTCCACCGGGGGGGTACAATGAGCAGTTCTTC

V: TRBV6-1
size: NA
J: TRBJ2-7
D: TRBD1
CDR3: CASSPGTGGSEQYF
DNA: TGTGCCAGCAGTCCCGGGACAGGGGGCTCCGAGCAGTACTTC

V: TRBV30
size: NA
J: TRBJ2-7
D: TRBD2
CDR3: CAWSFRGLVNEQYF
DNA: TGTGCCTGGAGTTTCAGGGGACTAGTGAACGAGCAGTACTTC

V: TRBV10-3
size: NA
J: TRBJ2-5
D: TRBD1
CDR3: CAISGTGKETQYF
DNA: TGTGCCATCAGTGGGACAGGGAAGGAGACCCAGTACTTC

V: TRBV15
size: NA
J: TRBJ2-7
D: NA
CDR3: CATSRGGEYEQYF
DNA: TGTGCCACCAGCAGAGGGGGGGAGTACGAGCAGTACTTC

V: TRBV28
size: NA
J: TRBJ2-5
D: TRBD1
CDR3: CASRATGGKETQYF
DNA: TGTGCCAGCAGAGCTACAGGGGGCAAGGAGACCCAGTACTTC

V: TRBV7-8
size: NA
J: TRBJ1-5
D: TRBD1
CDR3: CASSFGQGSNQPQHF
DNA: TGTGCCAGCAGCTTCGGACAGGGTAGCAATCAGCCCCAGCATTTT

V: TRBV5-4
size: NA
J: TRBJ1-4
D: TRBD1
CDR3: CASSGNRGANEKLFF
DNA: TGTGCCAGCAGCGGAAACAGGGGTGCTAATGAAAAACTGTTTTTT

V: TRBV7-6
size: NA
J: TRBJ2-1
D: TRBD2
CDR3: CASSLLAGVGGEQFF
DNA: TGTGCCAGCAGCTTACTAGCGGGGGTAGGAGGGGAGCAGTTCTTC

V: TRBV7-6
size: NA
J: TRBJ2-3
D: NA
CDR3: CASSPPKIGGAWADTQYF
DNA: TGTGCCAGCAGCCCCCCAAAAATTGGCGGGGCGTGGGCAGATACGCAGTATTTT

V: TRBV28
size: NA
J: TRBJ2-1
D: TRBD2
CDR3: CASTLAGAGNEQFF
DNA: TGTGCCAGCACCCTAGCGGGAGCAGGAAATGAGCAGTTCTTC

V: TRBV9
size: NA
J: TRBJ1-1
D: NA
CDR3: CASSVGQRLNTEAFF
DNA: TGTGCCAGCAGCGTAGGACAAAGGCTAAACACTGAAGCTTTCTTT

V: TRBV2
size: NA
J: TRBJ2-2
D: TRBD2
CDR3: CASKSGRKNTGELFF
DNA: TGTGCCAGCAAATCCGGGAGGAAGAACACCGGGGAGCTGTTTTTT

V: TRBV7-9
size: few
J: TRBJ1-1
D: NA
CDR3: CASSPRVAPLEAFF
DNA: TGTGCCAGCAGTCCCCGAGTCGCGCCCCTTGAAGCTTTCTTT

V: TRBV6-5
size: NA
J: TRBJ1-1
D: NA
CDR3: CASSTQGATEAFF
DNA: TGTGCCAGCAGTACGCAGGGCGCGACTGAAGCTTTCTTT

V: TRBV27
size: NA
J: TRBJ1-2
D: TRBD1
CDR3: CASGGDRGLGGYTF
DNA: TGTGCCAGCGGGGGGGACAGGGGGCTGGGAGGCTACACCTTC

V: TRBV13
size: NA
J: TRBJ2-5
D: TRBD2
CDR3: CASSFPSGGQETQYF
DNA: TGTGCCAGCAGCTTCCCTAGCGGGGGCCAAGAGACCCAGTACTTC

V: TRBV7-8
size: NA
J: TRBJ1-1
D: NA
CDR3: CASSLRGNTEAFF
DNA: TGTGCCAGCAGCTTAAGGGGAAACACTGAAGCTTTCTTT

V: TRBV23-1
size: few
J: TRBJ2-5
D: TRBD1
CDR3: CASSQGTGGKETQYF
DNA: TGCGCCAGCAGTCAAGGGACAGGGGGTAAAGAGACCCAGTACTTC

V: TRBV27
size: NA
J: TRBJ1-1
D: TRBD1
CDR3: CASSISTGGLNTEAFF
DNA: TGTGCCAGCAGTATATCGACAGGGGGCTTGAACACTGAAGCTTTCTTT

V: TRBV2
size: NA
J: TRBJ2-7
D: NA
CDR3: CATSRPEQYF
DNA: TGTGCCACCTCTCGTCCCGAGCAGTACTTC

V: TRBV5-4
size: NA
J: TRBJ2-1
D: TRBD1
CDR3: CASSPDRRDEQFF
DNA: TGCGCCAGCAGCCCGGACAGGAGAGATGAGCAGTTCTTC

V: TRBV7-3
size: NA
J: TRBJ2-7
D: NA
CDR3: CATSGGLDSYEQYF
DNA: TGTGCCACCTCAGGGGGACTCGACTCCTACGAGCAGTACTTC

V: TRBV30
size: NA
J: TRBJ2-2
D: NA
CDR3: CAWSVGGQDTGELFF
DNA: TGTGCCTGGAGTGTCGGGGGGCAGGACACCGGGGAGCTGTTTTTT

V: TRBV6-6
size: once
J: TRBJ2-1
D: NA
CDR3: CASSYQDYNEQFF
DNA: TGTGCCAGCAGTTACCAGGATTACAATGAGCAGTTCTTC

V: TRBV30
size: once
J: TRBJ2-7
D: TRBD2
CDR3: CAWSNQAGEYEQYF
DNA: TGTGCCTGGAGTAATCAAGCGGGGGAATACGAGCAGTACTTC

V: TRBV6-1
size: NA
J: TRBJ2-7
D: TRBD2
CDR3: CASFLLAGAEQYF
DNA: TGTGCCAGCTTTTTGCTAGCGGGAGCCGAGCAGTACTTC

V: TRBV6-1
size: NA
J: TRBJ2-1
D: TRBD2
CDR3: CASSDSGLSFYNEQFF
DNA: TGTGCCAGCAGTGATAGCGGGCTCTCCTTCTACAATGAGCAGTTCTTC

V: TRBV29-1
size: NA
J: TRBJ2-7
D: NA
CDR3: CSVGGPYEQYF
DNA: TGCAGCGTTGGAGGGCCCTACGAGCAGTACTTC

V: TRBV10-1
size: NA
J: TRBJ2-5
D: TRBD2
CDR3: CASSPETSGGEETQYF
DNA: TGCGCCAGCAGCCCCGAGACTAGCGGGGGAGAAGAGACCCAGTACTTC

V: TRBV2
size: NA
J: TRBJ2-2
D: NA
CDR3: CATLAEGTQNTGELFF
DNA: TGTGCCACGCTGGCTGAGGGGACACAGAACACCGGGGAGCTGTTTTTT

V: TRBV19
size: few
J: TRBJ1-5
D: TRBD1
CDR3: CASSMGDRVREPQHF
DNA: TGTGCCAGTAGTATGGGGGACAGGGTAAGGGAGCCCCAGCATTTT

V: TRBV27
size: few
J: TRBJ2-7
D: NA
CDR3: CASRRVPTIYEQYF
DNA: TGTGCCAGCAGGCGGGTACCCACTATCTACGAGCAGTACTTC

V: TRBV19
size: few
J: TRBJ2-7
D: NA
CDR3: CASSTSAGGKSEQYF
DNA: TGTGCCAGTAGTACCTCTGCAGGGGGGAAGAGCGAGCAGTACTTC

V: TRBV4-1
size: NA
J: TRBJ2-1
D: TRBD1
CDR3: CASSRTGFDEQFF
DNA: TGCGCCAGCAGCCGGACAGGGTTCGATGAGCAGTTCTTC

V: TRBV9
size: NA
J: TRBJ1-6
D: NA
CDR3: CASSVGGGAGSPLHF
DNA: TGTGCCAGCAGCGTAGGAGGAGGGGCAGGTTCACCCCTCCACTTT

V: TRBV29-1
size: NA
J: TRBJ2-1
D: NA
CDR3: CSVESSYNEQFF
DNA: TGCAGCGTCGAGAGCTCCTACAATGAGCAGTTCTTC

V: TRBV4-1
size: NA
J: TRBJ2-7
D: NA
CDR3: CASSQEAGSPYEQYF
DNA: TGCGCCAGCAGCCAAGAGGCGGGGAGCCCCTACGAGCAGTACTTC

V: TRBV4-2
size: few
J: TRBJ2-2
D: TRBD2
CDR3: CASSQDAPGGQFGELFF
DNA: TGTGCCAGCAGCCAAGATGCGCCGGGGGGGCAGTTCGGGGAGCTGTTTTTT

V: TRBV6-6
size: few
J: TRBJ2-7
D: NA
CDR3: CASSYSRLEFSHEQYF
DNA: TGTGCCAGCAGTTACTCCCGACTAGAGTTTAGCCACGAGCAGTACTTC

V: TRBV5-5
size: few
J: TRBJ2-1
D: TRBD2
CDR3: CASSLGLAEVLGYNEQFF
DNA: TGTGCCAGCAGCTTGGGACTAGCGGAGGTCTTAGGATACAATGAGCAGTTCTTC

V: TRBV4-1
size: once
J: TRBJ2-7
D: TRBD1
CDR3: CASSQDPTGASYEQYF
DNA: TGCGCCAGCAGCCAAGATCCAACAGGGGCCTCCTACGAGCAGTACTTC